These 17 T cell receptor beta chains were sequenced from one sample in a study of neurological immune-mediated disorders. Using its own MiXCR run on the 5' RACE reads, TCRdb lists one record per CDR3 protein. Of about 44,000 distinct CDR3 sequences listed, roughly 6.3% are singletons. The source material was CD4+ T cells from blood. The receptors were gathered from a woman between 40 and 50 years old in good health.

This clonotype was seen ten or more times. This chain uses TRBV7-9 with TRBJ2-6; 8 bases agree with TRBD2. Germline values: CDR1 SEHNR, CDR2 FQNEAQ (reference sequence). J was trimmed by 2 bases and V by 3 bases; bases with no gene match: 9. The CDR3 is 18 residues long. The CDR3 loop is CASSLLGGGFTGANVLTF. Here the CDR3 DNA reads TGTGCCAGCAGCTTGCTCGGGGGGGGCTTCACTGGGGCCAACGTCCTGACTTTC. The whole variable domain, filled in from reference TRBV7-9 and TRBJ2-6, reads DTGVSQNPRHKITKRGQNVTFRCDPISEHNRLYWYRQTLGQGPEFLTYFQNEAQLEKSRLLSDRFSAERPKGSFSTLEIQRTEQGDSAMYLCASSLLGGGFTGANVLTFGAGSRLTVL.

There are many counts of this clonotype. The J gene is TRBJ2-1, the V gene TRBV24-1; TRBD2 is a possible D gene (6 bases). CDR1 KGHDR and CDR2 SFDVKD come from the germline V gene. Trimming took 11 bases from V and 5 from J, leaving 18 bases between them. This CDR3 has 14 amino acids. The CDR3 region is CAIAGSGGNNEQFF. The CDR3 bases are TGTGCCATCGCGGGAAGTGGTGGGAACAATGAGCAGTTCTTC.

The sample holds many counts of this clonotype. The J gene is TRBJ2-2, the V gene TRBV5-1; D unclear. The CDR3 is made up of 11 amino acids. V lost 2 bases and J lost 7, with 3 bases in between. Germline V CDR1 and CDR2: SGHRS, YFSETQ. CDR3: CASSFLGELFF. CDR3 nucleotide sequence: TGCGCCAGCAGCTTTCTCGGGGAGCTGTTTTTT. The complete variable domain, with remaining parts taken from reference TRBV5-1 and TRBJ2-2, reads KAGVTQTPRYLIKTRGQQVTLSCSPISGHRSVSWYQQTPGQGLQFLFEYFSETQRNKGNFPGRFSGRQFSNSRSEMNVSTLELGDSALYLCASSFLGELFFGEGSRLTVL.

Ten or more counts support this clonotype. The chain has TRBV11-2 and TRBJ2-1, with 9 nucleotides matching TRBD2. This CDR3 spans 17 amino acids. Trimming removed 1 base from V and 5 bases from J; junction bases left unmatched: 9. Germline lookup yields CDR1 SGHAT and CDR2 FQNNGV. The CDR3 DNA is TGTGCCAGCAGCTTAGGGCAGAAGACTAGCGGCCACAATGAGCAGTTCTTC. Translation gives CASSLGQKTSGHNEQFF.

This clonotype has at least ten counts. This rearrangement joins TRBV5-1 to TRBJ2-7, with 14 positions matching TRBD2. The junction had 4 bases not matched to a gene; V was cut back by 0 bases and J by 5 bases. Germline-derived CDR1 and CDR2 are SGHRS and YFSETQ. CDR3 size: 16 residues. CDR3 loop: CASSLGGLAGDHEQYF. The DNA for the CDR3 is TGCGCCAGCAGCTTGGGGGGACTAGCGGGAGATCACGAGCAGTACTTC.

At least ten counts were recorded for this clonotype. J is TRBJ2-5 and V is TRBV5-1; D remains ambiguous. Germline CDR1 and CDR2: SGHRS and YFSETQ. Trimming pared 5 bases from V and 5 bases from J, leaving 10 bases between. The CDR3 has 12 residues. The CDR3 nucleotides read TGCGCCAGCAGTCACGTCCGGGAGACCCAGTACTTC. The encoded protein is CASSHVRETQYF.

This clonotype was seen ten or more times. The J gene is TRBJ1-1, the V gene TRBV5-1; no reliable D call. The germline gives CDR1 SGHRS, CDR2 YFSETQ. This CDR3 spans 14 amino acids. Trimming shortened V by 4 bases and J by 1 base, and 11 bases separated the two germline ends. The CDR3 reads CASSAGNSNTEAFF. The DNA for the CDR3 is TGCGCCAGCAGCGCCGGAAATTCGAACACTGAAGCTTTCTTT.

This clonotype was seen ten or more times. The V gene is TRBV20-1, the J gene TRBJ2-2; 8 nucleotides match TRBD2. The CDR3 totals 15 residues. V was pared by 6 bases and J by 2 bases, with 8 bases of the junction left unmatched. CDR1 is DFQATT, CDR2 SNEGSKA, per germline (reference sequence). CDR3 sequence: CSARPLAVNTGELFF. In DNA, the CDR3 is TGCAGTGCACGACCACTAGCGGTAAACACCGGGGAGCTGTTTTTT.

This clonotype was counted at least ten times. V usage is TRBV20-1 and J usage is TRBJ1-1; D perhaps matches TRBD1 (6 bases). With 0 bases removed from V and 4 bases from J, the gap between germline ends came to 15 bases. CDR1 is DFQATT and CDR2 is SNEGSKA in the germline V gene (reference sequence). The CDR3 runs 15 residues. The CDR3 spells CSARDQGKGGTEAFF. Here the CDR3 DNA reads TGCAGTGCTAGAGATCAGGGGAAAGGGGGCACTGAAGCTTTCTTT.

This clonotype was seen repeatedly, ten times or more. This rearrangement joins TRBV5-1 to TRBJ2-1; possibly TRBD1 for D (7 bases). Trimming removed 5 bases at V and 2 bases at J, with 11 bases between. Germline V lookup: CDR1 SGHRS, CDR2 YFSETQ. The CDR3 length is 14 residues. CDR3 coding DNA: TGCGCCAGCAGTGCGGGACAGACCTACAATGAGCAGTTCTTC. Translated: CASSAGQTYNEQFF.

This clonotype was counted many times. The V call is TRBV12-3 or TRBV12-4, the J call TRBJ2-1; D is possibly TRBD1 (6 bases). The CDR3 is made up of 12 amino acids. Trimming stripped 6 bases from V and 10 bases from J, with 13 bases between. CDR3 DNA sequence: TGTGCCAGCAGAGGGGGAGTCGGGGAGCAGTTCTTC. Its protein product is CASRGGVGEQFF.

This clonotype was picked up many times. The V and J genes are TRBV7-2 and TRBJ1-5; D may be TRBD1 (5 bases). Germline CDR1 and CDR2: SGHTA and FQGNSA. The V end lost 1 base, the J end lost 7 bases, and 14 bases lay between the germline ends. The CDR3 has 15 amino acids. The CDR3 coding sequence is TGTGCCAGCAGCTTAGGGACACTCAGAGTCCAGCCCCAGCATTTT. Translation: CASSLGTLRVQPQHF.

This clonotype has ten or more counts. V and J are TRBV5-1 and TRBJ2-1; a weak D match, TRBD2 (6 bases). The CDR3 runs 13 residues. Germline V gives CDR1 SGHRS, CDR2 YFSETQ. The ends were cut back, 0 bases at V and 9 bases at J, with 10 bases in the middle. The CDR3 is CASSLGGVGEQFF. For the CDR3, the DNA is TGCGCCAGCAGCTTGGGGGGGGTGGGTGAGCAGTTCTTC.

The CDR3, as DNA: TGCGCCAGCACGGAGGGAAGAACTAGCGGGGGCGCGAACGAGCAGTACTTC. Translation gives CASTEGRTSGGANEQYF. The chain is built from TRBV4-1 and TRBJ2-7; 11 bases are a match to TRBD2. Trimming cost V 7 bases and J 5 bases; bases outside gene matches: 16. This CDR3 contains 17 residues. The germline V gene encodes CDR1 MGHRA and CDR2 YSYEKL.

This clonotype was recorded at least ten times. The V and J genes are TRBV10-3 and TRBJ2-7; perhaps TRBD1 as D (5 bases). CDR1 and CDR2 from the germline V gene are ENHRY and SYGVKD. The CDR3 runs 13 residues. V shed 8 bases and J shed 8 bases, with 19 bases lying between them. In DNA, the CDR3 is TGTGCCATCCTCGGACAACGAGGCGCCCAGCAGTACTTC. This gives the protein CAILGQRGAQQYF.

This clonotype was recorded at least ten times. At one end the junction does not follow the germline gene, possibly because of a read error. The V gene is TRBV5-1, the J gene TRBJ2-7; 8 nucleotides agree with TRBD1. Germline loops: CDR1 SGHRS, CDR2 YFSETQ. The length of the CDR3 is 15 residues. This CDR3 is CASSLETGAYYVQYF. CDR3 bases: TGCGCCAGCAGCTTGGAGACAGGGGCGTATTACGTGCAGTACTTC. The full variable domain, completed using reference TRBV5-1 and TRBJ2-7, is KAGVTQTPRYLIKTRGQQVTLSCSPISGHRSVSWYQQTPGQGLQFLFEYFSETQRNKGNFPGRFSGRQFSNSRSEMNVSTLELGDSALYLCASSLETGAYYVQYFGPGTRLTVT.

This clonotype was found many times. The CDR3 DNA sequence: TGTGCCAGCCTAACTAGCGGGAGAAGCGGCAATGAGCAGTTCTTC. Translating gives CASLTSGRSGNEQFF. The chain uses TRBV28 and TRBJ2-1; 11 bases match TRBD2. CDR3 size: 15 residues. The germline gives CDR1 MDHEN, CDR2 SYDVKM. The V segment lost 8 bases and the J segment 6 bases; nucleotides outside the gene matches: 9. Full variable domain (remainder filled in from reference TRBV28 and TRBJ2-1): DVKVTQSSRYLVKRTGEKVFLECVQDMDHENMFWYRQDPGLGLRLIYFSYDVKMKEKGDIPEGYSVSREKKERFSLILESASTNQTSMYLCASLTSGRSGNEQFFGPGTRLTVL.